This entry is about one T cell receptor (beta chain). Its antigen is as yet unknown. For the second PCR, which ran for 7 to 11 cycles, a sample-barcoded 5' primer and a J-beta primer mix were used. One entry per CDR3 protein, called by TCRdb with MiXCR from the 5' RACE reads. The sample shows around 1.5 million distinct CDR3 sequences, roughly 32% of them seen only once. The data originate from a study of blood T cells in healthy people across ages. Study summary: Per two T cells, about one barcoded beta molecule was captured through template switching.

Isolation recovered at least 6.5 million PBMCs from every sample. The CDR3 sequence is 10 residues long. Germline V lookup: CDR1 DFQATT, CDR2 SNEGSKA (reference sequence). The ends were cut back, 4 bases at V and 6 bases at J, with 5 bases in the middle. Study-wide results and caveats: Whereas aged donors had fewer naive CD4+ cells, long-lived donors had more of them and higher diversity.

This chain connects TRBV20-1 to TRBJ2-3; D gene ambiguous. The source of this sequence is a woman in her thirties in good health. Sequencing was performed on blood. The CDR3: CSATADTQYF. In DNA, the CDR3 is TGCAGTGCTACAGCGGATACGCAGTATTTT.